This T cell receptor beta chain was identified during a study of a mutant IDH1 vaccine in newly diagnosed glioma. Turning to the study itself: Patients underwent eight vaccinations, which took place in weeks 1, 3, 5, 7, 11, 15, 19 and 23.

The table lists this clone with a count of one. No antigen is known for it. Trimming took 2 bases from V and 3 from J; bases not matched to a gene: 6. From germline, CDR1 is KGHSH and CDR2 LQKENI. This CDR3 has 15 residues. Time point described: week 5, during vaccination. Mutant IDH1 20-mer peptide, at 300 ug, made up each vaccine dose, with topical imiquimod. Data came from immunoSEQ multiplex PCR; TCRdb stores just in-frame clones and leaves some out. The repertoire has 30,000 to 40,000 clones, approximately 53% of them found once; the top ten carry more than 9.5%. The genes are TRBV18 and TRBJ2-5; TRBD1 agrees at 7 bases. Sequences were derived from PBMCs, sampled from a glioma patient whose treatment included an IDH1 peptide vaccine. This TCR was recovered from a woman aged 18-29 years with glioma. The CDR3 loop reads CASSPSETGKETQYF. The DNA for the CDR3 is TGTGCCAGCTCACCAAGTGAGACAGGGAAAGAGACCCAGTACTTC.